This T cell receptor (beta chain) was obtained from a study of OX40 agonist ivuxolimab in advanced cancers. For the study at large: Ivuxolimab is an agonistic anti-OX40 (CD134) antibody, and patients were treated with it. Three patients showed partial responses: one hepatocellular carcinoma and two cutaneous melanoma cases. Findings and caveats of the study: Fewer expanded clones were found on average in CD4+ than in CD8+ T cells.

Trimming cost V 5 bases and J 3 bases, with 10 bases left between them. CDR3 length: 13 residues. The germline V gene encodes CDR1 LGHNA and CDR2 YSLEER. Patients with autoimmune history or systemic immunosuppression were excluded. On this clone itself: No antigen is known for it.

Measured with immunoSEQ multiplex PCR; TCRdb has only the in-frame clones, and not every one. The sample has about 65,000 clones; about four fifths are singletons. The origin of this receptor is an adult with an advanced solid tumor such as melanoma, head and neck, liver or kidney cancer. The J gene is TRBJ1-1, the V gene TRBV4-3; no definite D call. Sequencing used CD4+ or CD8+ T cells sorted from blood, obtained in a trial of the OX40 agonist ivuxolimab. The CDR3 here is CASSLKPYTEAFF. In DNA form, the CDR3 reads TGCGCCAGCAGCTTAAAGCCTTACACTGAAGCTTTCTTT.